The clone carrying this T cell receptor (beta chain) has a handful of counts. The sample originates from a study of blood T cell repertoires in COVID-19. Background on the study: In each case, the material was cDNA or gDNA derived from T cells, B-cell-depleted T cells, or PBMCs.

Germline V gives CDR1 MDHEN, CDR2 SYDVKM. This CDR3 spans 14 amino acids. V lost 3 bases to trimming and J lost 7 bases; unmatched junction nucleotides: 6. Some clones are missing from TCRdb's copy, which holds only in-frame ones; the method was immunoSEQ multiplex PCR. The data show approximately 100,000 clones, about 90% seen once. Sequences were obtained from peripheral blood. The sequence was collected from a human donor in a cohort sampled during active COVID-19. V usage is TRBV28 and J usage is TRBJ1-5; 7 nucleotides match TRBD1. CDR3 residues: CASSFRGLGQPQHF. The CDR3 DNA reads as TGTGCCAGCAGTTTCAGGGGGTTGGGGCAGCCCCAGCATTTT.